Listed here are 11 T cell receptor beta chains from one sample, sequenced in a study of quantifying T cell responses using KT2 cells. Study in general: TCR alpha and beta constant-region primers primed reverse transcription of RNA.

The cDNA 3' end received a ligated oligonucleotide with a UMI. The first PCR ran approximately 4 cycles with an equimolar RC1.1 and RC1.2 beta primer mix. Via MiXCR, TCRdb re-called the UMI-ligation and nested PCR reads, giving one row per CDR3 protein. The sample has 52,000 or so distinct CDR3 sequences, roughly 12% seen once. Material for sequencing was PBMCs spiked with cells of the T cell clone KT2. The receptors stem from a human donor.

The CDR3: CASSVTPHSGANVLTF. The CDR3 region has the DNA TGTGCCAGCAGCGTTACACCGCACTCTGGGGCCAACGTCCTGACTTTC. The chain couples TRBV6-1 to TRBJ2-6; D call uncertain. Germline V gene lookup returns CDR1 MNHNS and CDR2 SASEGT. This CDR3 contains 16 residues. Trimming cost V 6 bases and J 0 bases, with 12 bases left between them.

The chain carries TRBV6-5 and TRBJ2-7; tentative D call: TRBD2 (5 bases). The CDR3 length is 18 residues. Trimming took off 0 bases at V and 0 bases at J, with 18 bases between the two ends. CDR1 is MNHEY and CDR2 is SVGAGI in the germline V gene. CDR3 protein: CASSYSRVVGFSSYEQYF. The CDR3 DNA is TGTGCCAGCAGTTACTCGAGGGTTGTCGGATTCAGCTCCTACGAGCAGTACTTC.

The rearrangement joins TRBV7-9 to TRBJ2-5, with 9 bases fitting TRBD1. The CDR3 runs to 15 residues. J was trimmed by 2 bases and V by 5 bases; bases with no gene match: 6. Germline V gene data show CDR1 as SEHNR and CDR2 as FQNEAQ (reference sequence). The CDR3 bases are TGTGCCAGCAGCCGCGCGGGACAGGGTCAAGAGACCCAGTACTTC. Its translation is CASSRAGQGQETQYF.

This clonotype was counted only a few times. The V gene is TRBV12-3 or TRBV12-4, the J gene TRBJ1-1; 7 nucleotides match TRBD1. Trimming removed 5 bases from V and 5 bases from J; junction bases left unmatched: 5. The CDR3 covers 13 residues. CDR3 nucleotides: TGTGCCAGCAGTAGGGACAGTGAAACTGAAGCTTTCTTT. Residues: CASSRDSETEAFF.

This clonotype was seen a handful of times. This rearrangement joins TRBV4-2 to TRBJ1-5; no firm D call. This CDR3 region has 13 residues. The V end was cut by 0 bases, the J end by 4 bases, with 4 bases between. CDR1 and CDR2 from the germline V gene are LGHNA and YNFKEQ. The CDR3 protein is CASSQDPNQPQHF. The CDR3 DNA sequence: TGTGCCAGCAGCCAAGATCCGAATCAGCCCCAGCATTTT.

The chain combines TRBV20-1 with TRBJ1-6; possibly TRBD1 for D (6 bases). From germline, CDR1 is DFQATT and CDR2 SNEGSKA (reference sequence). This CDR3 has 16 amino acids. The V end was cut by 4 bases, the J end by 5 bases, with 18 bases between. The CDR3 sequence: CSATSGGQTNNSPLHF. The CDR3 nucleotides are TGCAGTGCTACTTCGGGGGGCCAAACTAATAATTCACCCCTCCACTTT.

The rearrangement uses TRBV12-3 or TRBV12-4 and TRBJ1-5, with 7 positions matching TRBD1. This CDR3 spans 14 amino acids. V was pared by 7 bases and J by 3 bases, with 6 bases of the junction left unmatched. Written as DNA, the CDR3 is TGTGCCAGCAACAAACAGGGGAACAATCAGCCCCAGCATTTT. It specifies CASNKQGNNQPQHF.

This clonotype was observed at least ten times. At one end, the junction sequence differs from germline, possibly due to a read error. V is TRBV7-7 and J is TRBJ2-1; tentatively, D is TRBD1 (6 bases). CDR1 SSHAT and CDR2 FNYEAQ come from the germline V gene (reference sequence). This CDR3 spans 19 amino acids. CDR3: CASSEGLDRPGRRSGEQFF. As DNA, the CDR3 is TGTGCTAGCAGCGAAGGCCTGGACAGACCGGGACGGAGGAGTGGTGAGCAGTTCTTC.

V is TRBV27 and J is TRBJ2-7, with D tentatively TRBD2 (6 bases). The length of the CDR3 is 12 residues. Germline CDR1 reads MNHEY; CDR2 reads SMNVEV (reference sequence). The germline V and J ends were trimmed by 3 bases and 7 bases, with 10 bases remaining between them. The CDR3 loop is CASSFPEGEQYF. The CDR3 DNA sequence: TGTGCCAGCAGTTTTCCGGAGGGGGAGCAGTACTTC.

This clonotype was counted only a few times. The J gene is TRBJ2-3, the V gene TRBV5-1, with TRBD2 identical over 10 bases. Germline V gene data show CDR1 as SGHRS and CDR2 as YFSETQ. The CDR3 is 16 amino acids. Germline trimming cut 2 bases from V and 1 base from J; bases unmatched to any gene: 4. Here the CDR3 reads CASSLPTSGGTDTQYF. The CDR3 DNA reads as TGCGCCAGCAGCTTACCAACTAGCGGGGGCACAGATACGCAGTATTTT.

The rearrangement links TRBV11-2 to TRBJ2-5; D not resolved. Germline V gives CDR1 SGHAT, CDR2 FQNNGV. V was trimmed by 0 bases and J by 0 bases, leaving 5 bases between them. CDR3 length: 14 residues. In DNA form, the CDR3 reads TGTGCCAGCAGCTTAGAACAGCACCAAGAGACCCAGTACTTC. This translates into CASSLEQHQETQYF.